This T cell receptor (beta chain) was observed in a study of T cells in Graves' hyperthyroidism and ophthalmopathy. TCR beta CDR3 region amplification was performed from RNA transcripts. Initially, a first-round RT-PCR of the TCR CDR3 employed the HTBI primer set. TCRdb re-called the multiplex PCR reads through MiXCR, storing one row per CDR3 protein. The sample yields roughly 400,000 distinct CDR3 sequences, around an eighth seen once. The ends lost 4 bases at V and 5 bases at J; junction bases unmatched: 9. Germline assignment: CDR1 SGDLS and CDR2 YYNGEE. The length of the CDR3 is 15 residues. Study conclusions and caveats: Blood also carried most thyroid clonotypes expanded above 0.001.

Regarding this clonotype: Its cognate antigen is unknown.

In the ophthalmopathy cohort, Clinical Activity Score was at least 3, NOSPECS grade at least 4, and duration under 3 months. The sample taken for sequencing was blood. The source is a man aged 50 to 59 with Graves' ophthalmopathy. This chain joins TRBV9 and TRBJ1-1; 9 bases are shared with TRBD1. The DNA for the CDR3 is TGTGCCAGCAGCACCATGACAGGGGGTTTTACTGAAGCTTTCTTT. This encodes CASSTMTGGFTEAFF.